This T cell receptor beta chain stems from a study of T cell responses to AZD1222 COVID-19 vaccine. Regarding the study as a whole: Possibly, clonal diversity was underestimated; donors were largely white British and included more females. The study found Spike-specific TCR breadth and depth rose after two AZD1222 doses. A reported finding is that nearly half of spike-specific TCRs target unmutated variant regions. Regions 160-218 and 743-854 dominated among vaccine-associated CD4 TCRs spanning spike.

The data were produced by immunoSEQ multiplex PCR, yet TCRdb's version contains in-frame clones alone and is incomplete. The sample includes 200,000 to 250,000 clones, about 93% seen only once; the top ten take roughly 1%. With respect to this clone: Its antigen is unknown.

The sequence was obtained from an adult in good health. The material sequenced was peripheral blood, taken on day 0 of MenACWY control vaccination.

The CDR3 DNA is TGTGCCAGCAGCCCGCGGGGGGGCGCCAACTATGGCTACACCTTC. Protein sequence: CASSPRGGANYGYTF. The chain joins TRBV3-1 (or the pseudogene TRBV3-2) to TRBJ1-2, with a weak D call TRBD1 (6 bases). The CDR3 length is 15 residues. V was pared by 4 bases and J by 2 bases, with 14 bases between. CDR1 and CDR2 from the germline V gene are LGHDT and YNNKEL (reference sequence).